These T cell receptor beta chains were read from a single sample in a study of blood T cell repertoires in COVID-19. Profiled with immunoSEQ multiplex PCR; TCRdb holds only in-frame clones, not every one. The table includes hundreds of thousands of clones, nearly 90% detected once. Sequences were obtained from peripheral blood. Receptor source: a woman in her thirties or forties who had recovered from COVID-19. Both conserved end residues are part of each CDR3. D genes are given only for firm matches. Size values are once, few and many counts, or a class for expanded clones, and some rows have none.

TRBV29-1,TRBJ2-1,-,TRBD2,TGCAGCGTTGATGAGGGACTAGCGGGATCCCCTGAGCAGTTCTTC,CSVDEGLAGSPEQFF
TRBV5-1,TRBJ2-1,-,-,TGCGCCAGCAGCTTGATGTCTAGCGTGGATGAGCAGTTCTTC,CASSLMSSVDEQFF
TRBV2,TRBJ2-7,once,TRBD2,TGTGCCAGCAGGAAACTAGCGGAGACCTCCTACGAGCAGTACTTC,CASRKLAETSYEQYF
TRBV27,TRBJ2-7,-,TRBD2,TGTGCCAGCAGTTTTTCACTAGCGGGAGTTTACGAGCAGTACTTC,CASSFSLAGVYEQYF
TRBV18,TRBJ2-1,-,-,TGTGCCAGCTCATCCAACAATGAGCAGTTCTTC,CASSSNNEQFF
TRBV11-3,TRBJ2-1,-,-,TGTGCCAGCAGCGACCACGAGGGGCAGTTCTTC,CASSDHEGQFF
TRBV6-5,TRBJ2-7,once,TRBD2,TGTGCCAGCACCACCCCGGGGGGGGTCGAGCAGTACTTC,CASTTPGGVEQYF
TRBV15,TRBJ2-5,-,TRBD2,TGTGCCACCAGCAGAGCGGGACTAGCGGGGCAAGAGACCCAGTACTTC,CATSRAGLAGQETQYF
TRBV28,TRBJ2-7,once,-,TGTGCCAGCGCAGCAGGTCACCTATCCTACGAGCAGTACTTC,CASAAGHLSYEQYF
TRBV2,TRBJ1-2,-,-,TGTGCCAGCAGTGGGACAGCAAGGTCCCCAAACTATGGCTACACCTTC,CASSGTARSPNYGYTF
TRBV24-1,TRBJ2-3,-,TRBD2,TGTGCCACCAGTGATTTAACGACTAGCGGTAGCACAGATACGCAGTATTTT,CATSDLTTSGSTDTQYF
TRBV27,TRBJ2-7,-,TRBD2,TGTGCCACACAGCCGTGGGGACTAGCGGGGGCCACCGGCTACGAGCAGTACTTC,CATQPWGLAGATGYEQYF
TRBV7-8,TRBJ2-1,-,-,TGTGCCAGCAGCTTAGACCACCCCCTTCGGACCCGAACAAGGGGGGAGCAGTTCTTC,CASSLDHPLRTRTRGEQFF
TRBV27,TRBJ2-1,-,TRBD1,TGTGCCAGCAGTTTAAGGACAGGGGGCAATGAGCAGTTCTTC,CASSLRTGGNEQFF
TRBV18,TRBJ2-7,-,TRBD1,TGTGCCAGCTCGGGGACAGTTATAGGGGCGTTTTCCTACGAGCAGTACTTC,CASSGTVIGAFSYEQYF
TRBV2,TRBJ1-3,few,TRBD1,TGTGCCAGCGACGTCCCGGGACAGGGTGGAAACACCATATATTTT,CASDVPGQGGNTIYF
TRBV5-1,TRBJ2-2,-,-,TGCGCCAGCAACCCGGACACAGGAAACACCGGGGAGCTGTTTTTT,CASNPDTGNTGELFF
TRBV19,TRBJ1-2,-,-,TGTGCCAGTAGTACAGGGGATCAGGTCTATGGCTACACCTTC,CASSTGDQVYGYTF
TRBV19,TRBJ2-1,-,TRBD2,TGTGCCAGTAGTACCCGGACTAGAAACAATGAGCAGTTCTTC,CASSTRTRNNEQFF
TRBV7-2,TRBJ2-1,-,-,TGTGCCAGCAGCTTCACTGGGAGCTCCTACAATGAGCAGTTCTTC,CASSFTGSSYNEQFF
TRBV12-3/TRBV12-4,TRBJ2-3,-,-,TGTGCCAGCAGTCAGGGGTTCACAGATACGCAGTATTTT,CASSQGFTDTQYF
TRBV6-2/TRBV6-3,TRBJ1-6,-,-,TGTGCCAGCAGTCACCCTGTACGGGTCACCTATAATTCACCCCTCCACTTT,CASSHPVRVTYNSPLHF
TRBV7-9,TRBJ1-2,-,-,TGTGCCAGCAGCTTCTCGGACACACTTTATGGCTACACCTTC,CASSFSDTLYGYTF
TRBV14,TRBJ1-1,once,-,TGTGCCAGCAGCCAAAATCAGAACACTGAAGCTTTCTTT,CASSQNQNTEAFF
TRBV27,TRBJ1-5,-,-,TGTGCCAGCAGTTTTCAGGCGCCTGCACTTTATAGCAATCAGCCCCAGCATTTT,CASSFQAPALYSNQPQHF
TRBV9,TRBJ1-1,-,-,TGTGCCAGCAGTGGCAGGGGAGAGGACACTGAAGCTTTCTTT,CASSGRGEDTEAFF
TRBV7-7,TRBJ2-1,few,-,TGTGCTAGCAGCTTAGCGGTGAGCTCCTACAATGAGCAGTTCTTC,CASSLAVSSYNEQFF
TRBV7-2,TRBJ2-7,-,-,TGTGCCAGCAGCTTAGATTCACGGGGGGAGCAGTACTTC,CASSLDSRGEQYF
TRBV11-2,TRBJ1-2,few,-,TGTGCCAGCAGCTTAGGCCTTAGCGGGTATGGCTACACCTTC,CASSLGLSGYGYTF
TRBV9,TRBJ2-3,-,-,TGTGCCAGCAGCGTAGGCGGAGTACCTCGCGCAGATACGCAGTATTTT,CASSVGGVPRADTQYF
TRBV5-1,TRBJ2-5,-,-,TGCGCCAGCAGCCTTCGGGAGACCCAGTACTTC,CASSLRETQYF
TRBV24-1,TRBJ1-2,-,-,TGTGCCACCAGTACATCCGACAAGCCCTCGACTATGGGCTACACCTTC,CATSTSDKPSTMGYTF
TRBV7-9,TRBJ2-5,few,TRBD2,TGTGCCAGCAGCTTAGAAAGGACTAGCGCCTCATCCCAGTACTTC,CASSLERTSASSQYF
TRBV2,TRBJ1-6,-,TRBD1,TGTGCCAGCAGGACGGACAGGCTTAATTCACCCCTCCACTTT,CASRTDRLNSPLHF
TRBV19,TRBJ2-7,-,-,TGTGCCAGTAGTATCGCTCTTAGCAGGGGATCCTTTTACGAGCAGTACTTC,CASSIALSRGSFYEQYF
TRBV6-5,TRBJ1-3,-,-,TGTGCCAGCAGTATCACAGGAAACCCTGGAAACACCATATATTTT,CASSITGNPGNTIYF
TRBV25-1,TRBJ1-2,-,TRBD1,TGTGCCAGCAGTGAGGGGACAGTTCCGGGTGGCTACACCTTC,CASSEGTVPGGYTF
TRBV5-4,TRBJ2-1,-,TRBD2,TGTGCCAGCAGCACCCGGGGGGGGTGGGAGCAGTTCTTC,CASSTRGGWEQFF
TRBV3-1/TRBV3-2,TRBJ1-2,-,-,TGTGCCAGCAGAGACCACAGGGATTCCTATGGCTACACCTTC,CASRDHRDSYGYTF
TRBV24-1,TRBJ2-1,-,-,TGTGCCACCAGCTCTTCTAGTGTTAATGAGCAGTTCTTC,CATSSSSVNEQFF
TRBV12-3/TRBV12-4,TRBJ1-3,-,TRBD1,TGTGCCAGCAGGGGACAGGGGTGGAACACCATATATTTT,CASRGQGWNTIYF
TRBV4-2,TRBJ1-5,-,-,TGTGCCAGCAGCCAAGGCCAGGGAGGCTCCAATCAGCCCCAGCATTTT,CASSQGQGGSNQPQHF
TRBV5-1,TRBJ1-6,few,-,TGCGCCAGCAGCGCGGGGGGGCTAGACTCCCTCCACTTT,CASSAGGLDSLHF
TRBV7-2,TRBJ1-2,-,-,TGTGCCAGCAGCTTAGACAGGGCCGGCTATGGCTACACCTTC,CASSLDRAGYGYTF
TRBV6-1,TRBJ1-5,-,-,TGTGCCAGCAGTGAAGCAGGGCAGGGGATTCAGCCCCAGCATTTT,CASSEAGQGIQPQHF
TRBV12-3/TRBV12-4,TRBJ2-7,once,TRBD1,TGTGCCAGCAGCCGGGACAGGGGGTACGAGCAGTACTTC,CASSRDRGYEQYF